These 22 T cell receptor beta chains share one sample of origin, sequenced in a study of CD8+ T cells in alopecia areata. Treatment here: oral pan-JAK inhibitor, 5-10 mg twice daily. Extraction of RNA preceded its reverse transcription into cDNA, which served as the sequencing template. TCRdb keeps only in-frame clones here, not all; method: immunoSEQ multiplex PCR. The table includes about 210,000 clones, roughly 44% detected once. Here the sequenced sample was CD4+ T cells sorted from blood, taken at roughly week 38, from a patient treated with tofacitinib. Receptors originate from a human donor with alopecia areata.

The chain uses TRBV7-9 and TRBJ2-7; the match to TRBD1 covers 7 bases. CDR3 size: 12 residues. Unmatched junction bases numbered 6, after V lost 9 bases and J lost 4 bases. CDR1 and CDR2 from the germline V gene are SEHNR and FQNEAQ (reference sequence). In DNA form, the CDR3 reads TGTGCCAGTACGACAGGGTGGTACGAGCAGTACTTC. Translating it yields CASTTGWYEQYF.

For the CDR3, the DNA is TGCGCCAGCAGTCAATGGGGGCTGGGACAGGGGACAGATACGCAGTATTTT. Its translation is CASSQWGLGQGTDTQYF. The rearrangement joins TRBV23-1 to TRBJ2-3, with 10 bases aligning to TRBD1. TRBV23-1 is an ORF for which the function is uncertain. V lost 1 base and J lost 3; bases outside the gene matches: 7. The CDR3 length is 17 residues.

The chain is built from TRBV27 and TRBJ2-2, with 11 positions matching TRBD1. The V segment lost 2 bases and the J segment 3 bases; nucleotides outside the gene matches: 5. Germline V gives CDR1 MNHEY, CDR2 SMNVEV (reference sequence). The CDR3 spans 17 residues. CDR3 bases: TGTGCCAGCAGTTTAACTGGACAGGGGGCGGACACCGGGGAGCTGTTTTTT. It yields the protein CASSLTGQGADTGELFF.

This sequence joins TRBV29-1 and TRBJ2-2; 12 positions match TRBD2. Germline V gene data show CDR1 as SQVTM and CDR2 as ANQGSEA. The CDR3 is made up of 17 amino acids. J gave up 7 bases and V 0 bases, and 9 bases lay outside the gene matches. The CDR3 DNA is TGCAGCGTTGAAGATCCGGCTAGCGGGAGGGCCGTCGGGGAGCTGTTTTTT. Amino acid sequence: CSVEDPASGRAVGELFF.

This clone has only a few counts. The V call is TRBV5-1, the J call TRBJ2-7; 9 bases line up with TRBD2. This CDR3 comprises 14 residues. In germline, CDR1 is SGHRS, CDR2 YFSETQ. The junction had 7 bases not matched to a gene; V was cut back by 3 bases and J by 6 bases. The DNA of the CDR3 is TGCGCCAGCAGCTCCGCGGGACTAGCCTCCGAGCAGTACTTC. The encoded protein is CASSSAGLASEQYF.

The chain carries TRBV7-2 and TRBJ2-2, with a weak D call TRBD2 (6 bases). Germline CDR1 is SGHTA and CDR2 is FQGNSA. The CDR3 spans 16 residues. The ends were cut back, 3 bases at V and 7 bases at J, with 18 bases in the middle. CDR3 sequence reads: CASSFRGTPPGGELFF. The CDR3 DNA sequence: TGTGCCAGCAGCTTCCGAGGGACTCCCCCCGGCGGGGAGCTGTTTTTT.

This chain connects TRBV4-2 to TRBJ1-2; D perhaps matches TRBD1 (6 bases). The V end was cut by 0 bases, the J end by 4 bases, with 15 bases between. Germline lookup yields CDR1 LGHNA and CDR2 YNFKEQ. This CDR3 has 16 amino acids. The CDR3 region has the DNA TGTGCCAGCAGCCAAGATCCTCAGACAGGACTCTATGGCTACACCTTC. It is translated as CASSQDPQTGLYGYTF.

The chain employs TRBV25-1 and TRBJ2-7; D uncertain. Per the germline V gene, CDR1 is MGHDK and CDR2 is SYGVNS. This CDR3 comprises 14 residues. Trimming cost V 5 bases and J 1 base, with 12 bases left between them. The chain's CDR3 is CASSITSGSYEQYF. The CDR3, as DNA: TGTGCCAGCAGTATTACCTCGGGTTCCTACGAGCAGTACTTC.

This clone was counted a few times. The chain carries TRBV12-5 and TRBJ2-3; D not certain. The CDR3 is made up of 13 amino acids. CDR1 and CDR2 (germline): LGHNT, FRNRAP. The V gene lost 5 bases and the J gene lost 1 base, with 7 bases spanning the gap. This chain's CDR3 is CASGPSGTDTQYF. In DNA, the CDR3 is TGTGCTAGTGGTCCCTCTGGCACAGATACGCAGTATTTT.

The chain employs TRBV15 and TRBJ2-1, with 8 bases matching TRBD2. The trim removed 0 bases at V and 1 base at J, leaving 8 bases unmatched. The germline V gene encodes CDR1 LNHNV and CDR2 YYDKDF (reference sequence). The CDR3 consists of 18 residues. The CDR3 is CATSRDSQRELSYNEQFF. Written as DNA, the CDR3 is TGTGCCACCAGCAGAGATAGCCAGCGGGAGTTATCCTACAATGAGCAGTTCTTC.

The CDR3 nucleotides read TGTGCCAGCAGAACGACATACGAGCAGTACTTC. Amino acid sequence: CASRTTYEQYF. This chain uses TRBV25-1 with TRBJ2-7; D uncertain. Trimming cost V 6 bases and J 4 bases, with 7 bases left between them. The germline gives CDR1 MGHDK, CDR2 SYGVNS. The CDR3 loop spans 11 amino acids.

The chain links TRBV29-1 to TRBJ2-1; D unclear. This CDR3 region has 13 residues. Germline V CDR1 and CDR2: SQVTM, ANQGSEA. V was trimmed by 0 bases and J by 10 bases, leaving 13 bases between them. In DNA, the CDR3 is TGCAGCGTTGAAGATTTGTCCAGGTCCGAGCAGTTCTTC. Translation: CSVEDLSRSEQFF.

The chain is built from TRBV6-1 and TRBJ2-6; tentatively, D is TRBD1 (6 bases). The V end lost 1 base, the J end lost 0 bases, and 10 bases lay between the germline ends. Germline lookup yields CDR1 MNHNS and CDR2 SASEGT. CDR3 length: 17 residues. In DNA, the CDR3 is TGTGCCAGCAGTGAAGAGGGCAGGGGCTCTGGGGCCAACGTCCTGACTTTC. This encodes CASSEEGRGSGANVLTF.

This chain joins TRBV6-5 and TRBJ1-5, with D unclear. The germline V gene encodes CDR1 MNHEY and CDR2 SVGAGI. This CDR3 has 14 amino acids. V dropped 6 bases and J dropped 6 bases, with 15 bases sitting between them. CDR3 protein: CASRKGRLAQPQHF. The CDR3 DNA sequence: TGTGCCAGCAGAAAAGGGAGGTTGGCTCAGCCCCAGCATTTT.

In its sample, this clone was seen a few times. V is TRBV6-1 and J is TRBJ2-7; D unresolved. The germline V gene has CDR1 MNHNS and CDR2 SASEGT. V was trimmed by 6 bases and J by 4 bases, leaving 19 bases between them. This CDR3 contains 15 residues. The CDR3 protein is CASRGSGMVMYEQYF. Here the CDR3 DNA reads TGTGCCAGCAGGGGTTCAGGTATGGTAATGTACGAGCAGTACTTC.

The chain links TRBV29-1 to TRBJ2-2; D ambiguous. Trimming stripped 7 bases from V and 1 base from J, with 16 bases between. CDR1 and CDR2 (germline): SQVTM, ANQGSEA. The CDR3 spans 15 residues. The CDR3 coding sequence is TGCAGCGCCAAGTCATGGGAAGAGAACACCGGGGAGCTGTTTTTT. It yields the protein CSAKSWEENTGELFF.

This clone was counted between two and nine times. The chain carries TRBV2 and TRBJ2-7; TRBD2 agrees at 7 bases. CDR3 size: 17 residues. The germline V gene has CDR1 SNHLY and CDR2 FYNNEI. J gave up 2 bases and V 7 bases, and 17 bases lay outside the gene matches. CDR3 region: CASIPGLRNPSTYEQYF. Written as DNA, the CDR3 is TGTGCCAGCATCCCGGGACTACGGAACCCAAGCACCTACGAGCAGTACTTC.

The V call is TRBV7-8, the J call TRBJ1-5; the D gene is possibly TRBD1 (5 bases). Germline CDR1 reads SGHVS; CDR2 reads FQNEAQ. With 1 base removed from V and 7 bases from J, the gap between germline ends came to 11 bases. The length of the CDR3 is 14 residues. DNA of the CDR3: TGTGCCAGCAGCTTAGAGGGGCTCAACCAGCCCCAGCATTTT. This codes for CASSLEGLNQPQHF.

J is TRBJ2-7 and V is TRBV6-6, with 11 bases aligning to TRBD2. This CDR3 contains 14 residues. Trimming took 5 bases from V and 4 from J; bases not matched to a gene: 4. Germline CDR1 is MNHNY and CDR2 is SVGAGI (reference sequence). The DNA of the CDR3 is TGTGCCAGCAGTCCCGGGACTAGCGGATACGAGCAGTACTTC. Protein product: CASSPGTSGYEQYF.

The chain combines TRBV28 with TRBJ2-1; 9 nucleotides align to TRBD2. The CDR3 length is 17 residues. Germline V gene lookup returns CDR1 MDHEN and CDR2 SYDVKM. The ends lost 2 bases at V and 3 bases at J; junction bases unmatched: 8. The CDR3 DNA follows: TGTGCCAGCAGTTTAGCGGGAGGGCCTGCGGACTACAATGAGCAGTTCTTC. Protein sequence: CASSLAGGPADYNEQFF.

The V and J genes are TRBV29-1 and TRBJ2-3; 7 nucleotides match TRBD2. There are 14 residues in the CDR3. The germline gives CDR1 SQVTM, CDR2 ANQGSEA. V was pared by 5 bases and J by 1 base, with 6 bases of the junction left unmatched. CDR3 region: CSVLAGAGTDTQYF. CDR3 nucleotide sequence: TGCAGCGTTTTAGCGGGCGCCGGCACAGATACGCAGTATTTT.

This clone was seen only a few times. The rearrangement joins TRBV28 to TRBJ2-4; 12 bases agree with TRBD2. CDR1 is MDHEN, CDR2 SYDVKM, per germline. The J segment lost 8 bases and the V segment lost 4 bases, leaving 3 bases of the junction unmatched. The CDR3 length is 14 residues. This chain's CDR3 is CASSSPSGGDIQYF. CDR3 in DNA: TGTGCCAGCAGTTCCCCTAGCGGGGGGGACATTCAGTACTTC.